A selection of T cell receptor beta chains follows, all from one sample in a study of PD-L1 blockade in urothelial cancer. Assay used: immunoSEQ multiplex PCR; TCRdb lists only in-frame clones, some missing. The sample consists of about 43,000 clones, 80% of them appearing once. The starting material was PBMCs, obtained around atezolizumab (anti-PD-L1) treatment. The source of these receptors is a man aged 55 to 70 with urothelial cancer. Each CDR3 is given with its conserved first and last residue. The D gene is left open where the match is weak. Not every row has a clone size; where given, it reads once, few, many or a size class.

j_gene: TRBJ2-7
abundance: -
d_gene: TRBD1
v_gene: TRBV27
CDR3aa: CASSLAGTGVIEQYF
CDR3nt: TGTGCCAGCAGTTTGGCCGGGACAGGGGTGATAGAGCAGTACTTC

j_gene: TRBJ1-5
abundance: -
d_gene: TRBD1
v_gene: TRBV10-3
CDR3aa: CAIGQGGQPQHF
CDR3nt: TGTGCCATCGGACAGGGCGGACAGCCCCAGCATTTT

j_gene: TRBJ2-1
abundance: -
d_gene: TRBD2
v_gene: TRBV4-1
CDR3aa: CASSRSRGVNNEQFF
CDR3nt: TGCGCCAGCAGCCGTAGTCGGGGGGTAAACAATGAGCAGTTCTTC

j_gene: TRBJ2-1
abundance: -
d_gene: -
v_gene: TRBV14
CDR3aa: CASSQGRGPQYNEQFF
CDR3nt: TGTGCCAGCAGCCAAGGGAGGGGACCCCAATACAATGAGCAGTTCTTC

j_gene: TRBJ1-3
abundance: -
d_gene: -
v_gene: TRBV2
CDR3aa: CATGGLGNTIYF
CDR3nt: TGTGCCACCGGCGGGTTGGGAAACACCATATATTTT

j_gene: TRBJ2-7
abundance: -
d_gene: -
v_gene: TRBV7-9
CDR3aa: CASSDGTSYEQYF
CDR3nt: TGTGCCAGCAGCGACGGGACATCCTACGAGCAGTACTTC

j_gene: TRBJ2-7
abundance: -
d_gene: TRBD2
v_gene: TRBV11-2
CDR3aa: CASSPSGGAEEQYF
CDR3nt: TGTGCCAGCAGTCCTAGCGGGGGGGCGGAGGAGCAGTACTTC

j_gene: TRBJ2-5
abundance: -
d_gene: -
v_gene: TRBV5-6
CDR3aa: CASTHTGGRKETQYF
CDR3nt: TGTGCCAGCACCCACACCGGGGGGCGAAAAGAGACCCAGTACTTC

j_gene: TRBJ1-5
abundance: -
d_gene: TRBD1
v_gene: TRBV27
CDR3aa: CASSLFGTGVDQPQHF
CDR3nt: TGTGCCAGCAGTTTATTCGGGACAGGGGTTGATCAGCCCCAGCATTTT

j_gene: TRBJ2-7
abundance: -
d_gene: -
v_gene: TRBV27
CDR3aa: CASRPWGGDYEQYF
CDR3nt: TGTGCCAGCAGACCCTGGGGCGGAGACTACGAGCAGTACTTC

j_gene: TRBJ2-7
abundance: -
d_gene: -
v_gene: TRBV5-1
CDR3aa: CASSSRVSEGEQYF
CDR3nt: TGCGCCAGCAGCTCCCGGGTCTCAGAGGGCGAGCAGTACTTC

j_gene: TRBJ2-7
abundance: -
d_gene: TRBD1
v_gene: TRBV6-6
CDR3aa: CASSYTGRRQGREQYF
CDR3nt: TGTGCCAGCAGTTACACGGGCAGGCGACAGGGGAGGGAGCAGTACTTC

j_gene: TRBJ2-5
abundance: -
d_gene: TRBD1
v_gene: TRBV6-5
CDR3aa: CASSYSGGQDKTQYF
CDR3nt: TGTGCCAGCAGTTACTCAGGGGGCCAGGACAAGACCCAGTACTTC

j_gene: TRBJ1-2
abundance: few
d_gene: TRBD1
v_gene: TRBV7-2
CDR3aa: CASSSIGTGLNYGYTF
CDR3nt: TGTGCCAGCAGCTCCATAGGGACAGGGTTGAACTATGGCTACACCTTC

j_gene: TRBJ1-2
abundance: -
d_gene: TRBD1
v_gene: TRBV19
CDR3aa: CASIGTGPGYTF
CDR3nt: TGTGCCAGTATTGGGACAGGGCCTGGCTACACCTTC

j_gene: TRBJ2-1
abundance: -
d_gene: -
v_gene: TRBV14
CDR3aa: CASSPGRRVTWNEQFF
CDR3nt: TGTGCCAGCAGCCCCGGCCGACGGGTGACTTGGAATGAGCAGTTCTTC

j_gene: TRBJ1-5
abundance: -
d_gene: -
v_gene: TRBV19
CDR3aa: CASSTPGVHHQPQHF
CDR3nt: TGTGCCAGTAGTACCCCCGGGGTACATCATCAGCCCCAGCATTTT

j_gene: TRBJ2-7
abundance: -
d_gene: -
v_gene: TRBV21-1
CDR3aa: CASSKRRTIAYEQYF
CDR3nt: TGTGCCAGCAGCAAAAGGAGAACCATAGCCTACGAGCAGTACTTC

j_gene: TRBJ2-1
abundance: -
d_gene: TRBD2
v_gene: TRBV7-9
CDR3aa: CASSRAGANNEQFF
CDR3nt: TGTGCCAGCAGCAGAGCGGGGGCTAACAATGAGCAGTTCTTC

j_gene: TRBJ1-2
abundance: -
d_gene: TRBD1
v_gene: TRBV10-3
CDR3aa: CAISAPFEGTGDYGYTF
CDR3nt: TGTGCCATCAGTGCTCCCTTCGAAGGGACAGGGGATTATGGCTACACCTTC

j_gene: TRBJ2-7
abundance: -
d_gene: -
v_gene: TRBV20-1
CDR3aa: CSAENHGEQYF
CDR3nt: TGCAGTGCAGAGAACCACGGGGAGCAGTACTTC

j_gene: TRBJ2-7
abundance: -
d_gene: TRBD1
v_gene: TRBV29-1
CDR3aa: CSAGDRTGGEQYF
CDR3nt: TGCAGCGCCGGCGACAGGACAGGTGGCGAGCAGTACTTC

j_gene: TRBJ2-5
abundance: -
d_gene: TRBD2
v_gene: TRBV11-2
CDR3aa: CASSSGLAYFQETQYF
CDR3nt: TGTGCCAGCAGCTCAGGACTAGCGTACTTTCAAGAGACCCAGTACTTC

j_gene: TRBJ2-1
abundance: -
d_gene: -
v_gene: TRBV2
CDR3aa: CASSEAIASSEQFF
CDR3nt: TGTGCCAGCAGTGAAGCGATAGCTAGCTCTGAGCAGTTCTTC

j_gene: TRBJ2-7
abundance: -
d_gene: TRBD2
v_gene: TRBV6-6
CDR3aa: CASRGTSGFSYEQYF
CDR3nt: TGTGCCAGCAGAGGGACTAGCGGCTTCTCCTACGAGCAGTACTTC

j_gene: TRBJ2-4
abundance: -
d_gene: -
v_gene: TRBV6-1
CDR3aa: CASSEVGGAGGGENIQYF
CDR3nt: TGTGCCAGCAGTGAAGTGGGGGGAGCAGGAGGGGGGGAAAACATTCAGTACTTC

j_gene: TRBJ1-5
abundance: -
d_gene: TRBD1
v_gene: TRBV7-2
CDR3aa: CASRQGPAEPQHF
CDR3nt: TGTGCGTCCCGACAGGGTCCTGCGGAGCCCCAGCATTTT

j_gene: TRBJ1-2
abundance: -
d_gene: TRBD1
v_gene: TRBV6-1
CDR3aa: CASSDRGFGGNYGYTF
CDR3nt: TGTGCCAGCAGTGACAGGGGGTTCGGTGGTAACTATGGCTACACCTTC

j_gene: TRBJ2-5
abundance: -
d_gene: TRBD2
v_gene: TRBV27
CDR3aa: CASSINGGGGETQYF
CDR3nt: TGTGCCAGCAGTATAAACGGGGGGGGTGGAGAGACCCAGTACTTC

j_gene: TRBJ1-2
abundance: -
d_gene: -
v_gene: TRBV14
CDR3aa: CASSQEQGFGYTF
CDR3nt: TGTGCCAGCAGCCAAGAGCAGGGATTTGGCTACACCTTC

j_gene: TRBJ1-1
abundance: -
d_gene: TRBD1
v_gene: TRBV5-1
CDR3aa: CASATGSNTEAFF
CDR3nt: TGCGCCAGCGCGACAGGGTCGAACACTGAAGCTTTCTTT

j_gene: TRBJ2-5
abundance: -
d_gene: -
v_gene: TRBV2
CDR3aa: CASRKTTSQETQYF
CDR3nt: TGTGCCAGCAGGAAAACCACTAGTCAAGAGACCCAGTACTTC

j_gene: TRBJ2-5
abundance: -
d_gene: TRBD1
v_gene: TRBV6-5
CDR3aa: CASSYTNRGLQETQYF
CDR3nt: TGTGCCAGCAGTTACACGAACAGGGGGCTTCAAGAGACCCAGTACTTC

j_gene: TRBJ1-2
abundance: -
d_gene: TRBD1
v_gene: TRBV5-1
CDR3aa: CASSLAVTGGSGYTF
CDR3nt: TGCGCCAGCAGCTTGGCAGTGACAGGGGGCAGTGGCTACACCTTC

j_gene: TRBJ1-2
abundance: -
d_gene: -
v_gene: TRBV19
CDR3aa: CASSREHLDGYTF
CDR3nt: TGTGCCAGTAGTAGGGAGCACCTAGATGGCTACACCTTC

j_gene: TRBJ2-7
abundance: -
d_gene: TRBD2
v_gene: TRBV4-1
CDR3aa: CASSPLRGDEQYF
CDR3nt: TGCGCCAGCAGCCCATTACGGGGGGACGAGCAGTACTTC

j_gene: TRBJ2-1
abundance: -
d_gene: TRBD2
v_gene: TRBV11-2
CDR3aa: CASSRGGEQFF
CDR3nt: TGTGCCAGCAGTCGGGGGGGTGAGCAGTTCTTC

j_gene: TRBJ1-2
abundance: medium-sized
d_gene: -
v_gene: TRBV21-1
CDR3aa: CASSKRGVDRGGYTF
CDR3nt: TGTGCCAGCAGCAAAAGGGGTGTGGACAGGGGTGGCTACACCTTC

j_gene: TRBJ1-1
abundance: -
d_gene: -
v_gene: TRBV28
CDR3aa: CASSLWGSTEAFF
CDR3nt: TGTGCCAGCAGTTTATGGGGCAGTACGGAAGCTTTCTTT

j_gene: TRBJ2-7
abundance: -
d_gene: TRBD2
v_gene: TRBV11-2
CDR3aa: CASSLSPAGNYEQYF
CDR3nt: TGTGCCAGCAGCTTAAGCCCAGCGGGAAACTACGAGCAGTACTTC

j_gene: TRBJ2-7
abundance: -
d_gene: TRBD1
v_gene: TRBV7-9
CDR3aa: CASSLETGAYEQYF
CDR3nt: TGTGCCAGCAGCTTAGAGACAGGGGCCTACGAGCAGTACTTC

j_gene: TRBJ1-2
abundance: -
d_gene: TRBD1
v_gene: TRBV29-1
CDR3aa: CSAAEGATSNYGYTF
CDR3nt: TGCAGCGCCGCGGAGGGGGCAACAAGTAACTATGGCTACACCTTC

j_gene: TRBJ1-2
abundance: few
d_gene: TRBD1
v_gene: TRBV5-1
CDR3aa: CASSLNGQGGIYGYTF
CDR3nt: TGCGCCAGCAGCTTAAACGGACAGGGAGGGATCTATGGCTACACCTTC

j_gene: TRBJ2-7
abundance: -
d_gene: TRBD2
v_gene: TRBV4-1
CDR3aa: CASSQGPLAIYEQYF
CDR3nt: TGCGCCAGCAGCCAAGGTCCACTAGCGATCTACGAGCAGTACTTC

j_gene: TRBJ1-1
abundance: -
d_gene: TRBD1
v_gene: TRBV5-4
CDR3aa: CASSFPTGQGNTEAFF
CDR3nt: TGTGCCAGCAGCTTCCCTACCGGACAGGGGAACACTGAAGCTTTCTTT

j_gene: TRBJ1-1
abundance: -
d_gene: -
v_gene: TRBV19
CDR3aa: CASKTYMNTEAFF
CDR3nt: TGTGCCAGTAAAACATACATGAACACTGAAGCTTTCTTT

j_gene: TRBJ1-2
abundance: -
d_gene: TRBD1
v_gene: TRBV25-1
CDR3aa: CASSDLTGLGYTF
CDR3nt: TGTGCCAGCAGTGATCTGACAGGGCTTGGCTACACCTTC

j_gene: TRBJ1-6
abundance: few
d_gene: TRBD1
v_gene: TRBV5-5
CDR3aa: CASSPPGQSVRSPLHF
CDR3nt: TGTGCCAGCAGCCCGCCGGGACAGTCGGTGAGGTCACCCCTCCACTTT

j_gene: TRBJ1-4
abundance: -
d_gene: -
v_gene: TRBV11-2
CDR3aa: CASSLGGGGAGEKLFF
CDR3nt: TGTGCCAGCAGCTTAGGAGGAGGAGGGGCTGGTGAAAAACTGTTTTTT

j_gene: TRBJ2-5
abundance: -
d_gene: -
v_gene: TRBV7-2
CDR3aa: CASSLGPRETQYF
CDR3nt: TGTGCCAGCAGCTTAGGCCCGCGGGAGACCCAGTACTTC

j_gene: TRBJ1-3
abundance: -
d_gene: TRBD1
v_gene: TRBV7-6
CDR3aa: CASSLAGGRSGNTIYF
CDR3nt: TGTGCCAGCAGCTTAGCAGGGGGCCGCTCTGGAAACACCATATATTTT

j_gene: TRBJ1-4
abundance: -
d_gene: -
v_gene: TRBV5-1
CDR3aa: CASSPLTGSNEKLFF
CDR3nt: TGCGCCAGCAGCCCGTTGACAGGATCTAATGAAAAACTGTTTTTT

j_gene: TRBJ2-5
abundance: -
d_gene: TRBD2
v_gene: TRBV7-8
CDR3aa: CASSWKVSGRIQETQYF
CDR3nt: TGTGCCAGCAGCTGGAAAGTTAGCGGGAGAATCCAAGAGACCCAGTACTTC

j_gene: TRBJ1-3
abundance: few
d_gene: -
v_gene: TRBV6-1
CDR3aa: CASSPDRFSGNTIYF
CDR3nt: TGTGCCAGCAGCCCCGACAGATTCTCTGGAAACACCATATATTTT